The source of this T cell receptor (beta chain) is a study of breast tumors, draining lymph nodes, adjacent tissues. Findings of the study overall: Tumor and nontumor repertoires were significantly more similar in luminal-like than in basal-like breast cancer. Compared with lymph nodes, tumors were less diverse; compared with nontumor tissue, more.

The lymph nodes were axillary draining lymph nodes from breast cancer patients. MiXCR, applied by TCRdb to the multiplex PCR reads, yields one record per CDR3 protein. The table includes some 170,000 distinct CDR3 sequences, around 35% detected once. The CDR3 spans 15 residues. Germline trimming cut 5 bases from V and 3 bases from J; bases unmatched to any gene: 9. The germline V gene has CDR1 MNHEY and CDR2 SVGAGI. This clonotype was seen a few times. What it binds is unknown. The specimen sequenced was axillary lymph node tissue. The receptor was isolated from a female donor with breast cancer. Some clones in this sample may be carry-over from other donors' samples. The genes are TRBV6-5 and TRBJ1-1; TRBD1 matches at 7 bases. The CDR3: CASSPPRGLDTEAFF. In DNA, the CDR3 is TGTGCCAGCAGTCCCCCAAGGGGGCTGGACACTGAAGCTTTCTTT.